Shown below are 14 T cell receptor beta chains from a single sample sequenced in a study of blood T cell repertoires in COVID-19. Here immunoSEQ multiplex PCR was the method, and the copy in TCRdb shows in-frame clones only, minus some. The sample lists more than 200,000 clones, about 88% seen once, with 2% to 2.5% in the top ten. Material for sequencing was peripheral blood. All receptors derive from a woman aged 40-49 years who had recovered from COVID-19.

The CDR3 DNA reads TGTGCCAGCAGCCTTGGAAGGGGCGGCACTGAAGCTTTCTTT. Its translation: CASSLGRGGTEAFF. This chain uses TRBV7-9 with TRBJ1-1, with a weak D call TRBD1 (5 bases). This CDR3 comprises 14 residues. With 5 bases removed from V and 4 bases from J, the gap between germline ends came to 14 bases. Germline-derived CDR1 and CDR2 are SEHNR and FQNEAQ (reference sequence).

This rearrangement joins TRBV7-2 to TRBJ2-5; no reliable D call. CDR3 length: 17 residues. Looked up from germline, CDR1 is SGHTA and CDR2 is FQGNSA. The V end was cut by 7 bases, the J end by 4 bases, with 25 bases between. For the CDR3, the DNA is TGTGCCAGCACCCTAGACCCCCCTAGTGGTAGGCCAGAGACCCAGTACTTC. Amino acid sequence: CASTLDPPSGRPETQYF.

The chain uses TRBV7-2 and TRBJ1-4; D is unresolved. Looked up from germline, CDR1 is SGHTA and CDR2 is FQGNSA. Trimming left V 2 bases short and J 8 bases short, with 21 bases between. This CDR3 has 17 residues. For the CDR3, the DNA is TGTGCCAGCAGCTTAAGGTTCATTCGGGAGGAAGGAGAAAAACTGTTTTTT. Its protein product is CASSLRFIREEGEKLFF.

The chain employs TRBV24-1 and TRBJ1-4, with a possible D match to TRBD1 (5 bases). Per the germline V gene, CDR1 is KGHDR and CDR2 is SFDVKD. The CDR3 is made up of 15 amino acids. V was cut by 4 bases and J by 4 bases, with 12 bases left in between. CDR3 bases: TGTGCCACCAGTGACCGCGGGACGGGTAATGAAAAACTGTTTTTT. Amino acid sequence: CATSDRGTGNEKLFF.

The J gene is TRBJ2-3, the V gene TRBV4-3; the match to TRBD2 covers 7 bases. The CDR3 contains 16 residues. The trim removed 0 bases at V and 1 base at J, leaving 4 bases unmatched. Germline-derived CDR1 and CDR2 are LGHNA and YSLEER. The CDR3, as DNA: TGCGCCAGCAGCCAAGATGGGACTACCCGCACAGATACGCAGTATTTT. It translates to CASSQDGTTRTDTQYF.

The V call is TRBV6-1, the J call TRBJ2-1; D remains ambiguous. Per the germline V gene, CDR1 is MNHNS and CDR2 is SASEGT. The V end lost 2 bases, the J end lost 3 bases, and 8 bases lay between the germline ends. The CDR3 extends over 14 amino acids. This CDR3 is CASSETAVYNEQFF. Here the CDR3 DNA reads TGTGCCAGCAGTGAAACTGCGGTCTACAATGAGCAGTTCTTC.

V is TRBV19 and J is TRBJ2-1, with D possibly being TRBD2 (6 bases). The V end lost 5 bases, the J end lost 8 bases, and 16 bases lay between the germline ends. The CDR3 is 14 amino acids. CDR1 and CDR2 (germline): LNHDA, SQIVND (reference sequence). The CDR3 reads CASSRGVVVDEQFF. Written as DNA, the CDR3 is TGTGCCAGTAGTCGCGGGGTGGTAGTCGATGAGCAGTTCTTC.

The rearrangement links TRBV12-3 or TRBV12-4 to TRBJ2-7; tentative D call: TRBD2 (6 bases). The ends were cut back, 7 bases at V and 6 bases at J, with 10 bases in the middle. This CDR3 has 11 amino acids. The CDR3 sequence: CASTSGGEQYF. DNA of the CDR3: TGTGCCAGCACCTCCGGGGGCGAGCAGTACTTC.

The genes are TRBV19 and TRBJ2-1; TRBD2 aligns across 13 bases. With V trimmed by 1 base and J by 5 bases, 8 bases remained unmatched. Germline lookup yields CDR1 LNHDA and CDR2 SQIVND (reference sequence). This CDR3 spans 18 amino acids. The CDR3 nucleotides read TGTGCCAGTAGTATAGGACTAGCGGGGGGCCGAGGAAACAATGAGCAGTTCTTC. This gives the protein CASSIGLAGGRGNNEQFF.

The chain couples TRBV7-9 to TRBJ2-7; 8 positions agree with TRBD2. The J segment lost 4 bases and the V segment lost 5 bases, leaving 13 bases of the junction unmatched. Germline V gives CDR1 SEHNR, CDR2 FQNEAQ (reference sequence). CDR3 length: 16 residues. DNA of the CDR3: TGTGCCAGCAGCCTTTTTCGCCAAGCGGGAGAATACGAGCAGTACTTC. Its protein is CASSLFRQAGEYEQYF.

The V and J genes are TRBV6-2 or TRBV6-3 and TRBJ1-1; D gene ambiguous. Germline loops: CDR1 MNHEY, CDR2 SVGEGT. V lost 2 bases to trimming and J lost 1 base, with 14 bases between them. The CDR3 length is 16 residues. The CDR3 DNA sequence: TGTGCCAGCAGTTACGGTCTGGGCGCTGCGAACACTGAAGCTTTCTTT. Encoded protein: CASSYGLGAANTEAFF.

CDR3 in amino acids: CASSIGPGDHYGYTF. As DNA, the CDR3 is TGTGCCAGTAGTATAGGTCCGGGGGACCACTATGGCTACACCTTC. V usage is TRBV19 and J usage is TRBJ1-2; tentatively, D is TRBD1 (5 bases). The germline V and J ends were trimmed by 1 base and 3 bases, with 12 bases remaining between them. The CDR3 is 15 amino acids. Germline CDR1 and CDR2: LNHDA and SQIVND (reference sequence).

This rearrangement joins TRBV11-2 to TRBJ2-3; 13 bases fit TRBD2. V lost 2 bases and J lost 4; bases outside the gene matches: 3. The V gene's germline CDR1 is SGHAT and CDR2 FQNNGV. CDR3 length: 16 amino acids. CDR3 sequence reads: CASSLSLAGGPDTQYF. The CDR3 nucleotides are TGTGCCAGCAGCTTATCACTAGCGGGGGGGCCAGATACGCAGTATTTT.

The chain carries TRBV13 and TRBJ1-5; 7 positions match TRBD1. The CDR3 length is 14 residues. The germline V gene encodes CDR1 PRHDT and CDR2 FYEKMQ (reference sequence). Losses at the gene ends were 5 bases for V and 4 bases for J; bases not matched to a gene: 5. The CDR3 loop reads CASSPRGVNQPQHF. DNA for the CDR3: TGTGCCAGCAGCCCCAGGGGGGTGAATCAGCCCCAGCATTTT.